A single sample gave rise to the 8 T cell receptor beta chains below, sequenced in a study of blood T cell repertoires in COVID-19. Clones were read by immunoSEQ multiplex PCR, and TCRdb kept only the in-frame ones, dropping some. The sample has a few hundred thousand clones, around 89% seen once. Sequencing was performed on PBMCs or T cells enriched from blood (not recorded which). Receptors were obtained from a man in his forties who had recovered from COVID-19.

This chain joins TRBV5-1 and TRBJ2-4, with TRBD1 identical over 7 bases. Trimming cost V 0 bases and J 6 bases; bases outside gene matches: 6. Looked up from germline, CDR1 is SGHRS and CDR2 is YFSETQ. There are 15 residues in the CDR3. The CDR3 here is CASSLGDSSLNIQYF. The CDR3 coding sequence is TGCGCCAGCAGCTTGGGGGACAGCAGTTTAAACATTCAGTACTTC.

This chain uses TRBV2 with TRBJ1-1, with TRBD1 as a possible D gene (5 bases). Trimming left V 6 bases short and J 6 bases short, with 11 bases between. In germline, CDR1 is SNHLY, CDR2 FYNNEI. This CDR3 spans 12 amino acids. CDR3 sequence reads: CASSGGVSEAFF. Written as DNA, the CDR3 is TGTGCCAGCAGCGGGGGGGTTTCTGAAGCTTTCTTT.

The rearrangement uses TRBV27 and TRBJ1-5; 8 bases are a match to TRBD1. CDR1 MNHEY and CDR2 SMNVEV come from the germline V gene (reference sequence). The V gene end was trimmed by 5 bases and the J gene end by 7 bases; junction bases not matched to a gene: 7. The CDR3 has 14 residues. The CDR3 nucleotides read TGTGCCAGCAGTGCCGGACAGGGCGCGCAGCCCCAGCATTTT. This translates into CASSAGQGAQPQHF.

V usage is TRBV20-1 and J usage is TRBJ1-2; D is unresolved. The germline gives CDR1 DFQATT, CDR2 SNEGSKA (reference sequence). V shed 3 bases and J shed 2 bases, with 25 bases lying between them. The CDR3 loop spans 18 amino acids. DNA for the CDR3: TGCAGTGCTAGTGGTGGTGGTGCGGGAACGGGGAAAAACTATGGCTACACCTTC. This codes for CSASGGGAGTGKNYGYTF.

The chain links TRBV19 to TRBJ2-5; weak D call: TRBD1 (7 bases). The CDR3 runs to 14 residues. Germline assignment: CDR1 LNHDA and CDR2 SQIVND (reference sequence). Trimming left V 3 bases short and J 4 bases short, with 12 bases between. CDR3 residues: CASSIGGGVETQYF. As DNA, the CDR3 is TGTGCCAGTAGTATCGGAGGGGGCGTAGAGACCCAGTACTTC.

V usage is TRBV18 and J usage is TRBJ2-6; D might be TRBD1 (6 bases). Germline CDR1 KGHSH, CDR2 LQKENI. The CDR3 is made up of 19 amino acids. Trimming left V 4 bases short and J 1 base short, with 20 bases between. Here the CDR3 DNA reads TGTGCCAGCTCACGGTGGAAGCTGGGGGCAGTATCTGGGGCCAACGTCCTGACTTTC. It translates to CASSRWKLGAVSGANVLTF.

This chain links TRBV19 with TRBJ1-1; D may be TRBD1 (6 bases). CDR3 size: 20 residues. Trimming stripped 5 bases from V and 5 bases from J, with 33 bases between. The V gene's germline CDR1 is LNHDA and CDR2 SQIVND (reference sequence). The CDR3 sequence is CASSGRKNRDSSSMRTEAFF. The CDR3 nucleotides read TGTGCCAGTAGTGGAAGGAAAAACAGGGATTCTTCATCGATGAGGACTGAAGCTTTCTTT.

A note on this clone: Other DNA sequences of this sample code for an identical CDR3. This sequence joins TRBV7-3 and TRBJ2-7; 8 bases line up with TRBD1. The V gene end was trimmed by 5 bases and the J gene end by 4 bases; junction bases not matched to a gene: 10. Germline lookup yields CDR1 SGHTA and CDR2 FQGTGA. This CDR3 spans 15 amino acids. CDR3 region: CASSLGTGTSYEQYF. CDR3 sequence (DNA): TGTGCCAGCAGCCTCGGGACAGGTACATCTTACGAGCAGTACTTC.